This T cell receptor (beta chain) was found in a study of T cells in women clearing cervical HPV infection. Overall study findings and caveats: Controls had more TRBV6-7 (around 0.15%) than cases (approximately 0.11%). Repertoire richness, not evenness, was significantly elevated in CIN3+ cases versus controls.

Sequencing was performed with immunoSEQ multiplex PCR; in TCRdb, only in-frame clones are kept and a portion is missing. This table lists over 9,500 clones. To note about this clone: Its target is not known. The CDR3 is cut off 3 residues early in the read; its end comes from the germline J gene.

Germline V gene data show CDR1 as LNHDA and CDR2 as SQIVND (reference sequence). The CDR3 has 16 amino acids. The sequenced material came from blood buffy coat. The clonotype comes from a woman between 18 and 69 years old with a cervical HPV16 infection that either progressed to CIN3+ or cleared (not recorded which). The V gene is TRBV19, the J gene TRBJ2-5; the match to TRBD1 covers 9 bases. The CDR3: CASSMGTGYTMNTQYF. The part of the CDR3 DNA that was read is TGTGCCAGTAGTATGGGGACAGGGTATACTATGAATACC.